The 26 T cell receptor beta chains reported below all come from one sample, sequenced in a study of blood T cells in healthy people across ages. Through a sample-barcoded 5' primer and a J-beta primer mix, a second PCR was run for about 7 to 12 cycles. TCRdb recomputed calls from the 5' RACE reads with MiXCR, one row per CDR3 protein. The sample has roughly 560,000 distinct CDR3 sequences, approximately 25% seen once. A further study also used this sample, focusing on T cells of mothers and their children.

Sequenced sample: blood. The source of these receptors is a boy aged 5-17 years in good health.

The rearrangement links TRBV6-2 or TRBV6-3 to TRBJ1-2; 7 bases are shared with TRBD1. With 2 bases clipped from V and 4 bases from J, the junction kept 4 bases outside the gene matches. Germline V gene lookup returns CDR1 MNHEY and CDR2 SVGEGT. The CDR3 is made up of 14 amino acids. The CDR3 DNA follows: TGTGCCAGCAGTTACGACAGGGCCAGCTATGGCTACACCTTC. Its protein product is CASSYDRASYGYTF.

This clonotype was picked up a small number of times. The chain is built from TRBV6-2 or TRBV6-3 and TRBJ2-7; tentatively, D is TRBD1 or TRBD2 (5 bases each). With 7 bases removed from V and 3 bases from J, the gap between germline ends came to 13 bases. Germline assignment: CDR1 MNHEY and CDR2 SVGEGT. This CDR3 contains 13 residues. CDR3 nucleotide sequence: TGTGCCAGCACCCTAAGGGACGGCTACGAGCAGTACTTC. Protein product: CASTLRDGYEQYF.

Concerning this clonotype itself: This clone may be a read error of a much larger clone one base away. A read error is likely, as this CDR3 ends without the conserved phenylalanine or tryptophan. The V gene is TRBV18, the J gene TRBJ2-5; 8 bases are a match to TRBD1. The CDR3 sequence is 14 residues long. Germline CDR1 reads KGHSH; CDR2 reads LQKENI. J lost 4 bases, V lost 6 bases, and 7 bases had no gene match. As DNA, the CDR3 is TGTGCCAGCTCGCGGAGAACAGGGGGAGAGACCCAGTACTTA. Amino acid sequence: CASSRRTGGETQYL.

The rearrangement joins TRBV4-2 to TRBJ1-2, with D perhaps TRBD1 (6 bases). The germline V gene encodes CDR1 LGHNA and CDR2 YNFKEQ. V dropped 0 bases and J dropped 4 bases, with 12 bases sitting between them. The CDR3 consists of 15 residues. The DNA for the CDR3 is TGTGCCAGCAGCCAAGACAGGACAGTCGGCTATGGCTACACCTTC. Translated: CASSQDRTVGYGYTF.

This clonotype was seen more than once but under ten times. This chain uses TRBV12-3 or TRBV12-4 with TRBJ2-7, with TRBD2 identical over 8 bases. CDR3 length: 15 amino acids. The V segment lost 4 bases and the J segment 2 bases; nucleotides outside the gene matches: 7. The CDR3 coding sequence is TGTGCCAGCAGTTCGGGAGGCGGGGGGCCCTACGAGCAGTACTTC. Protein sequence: CASSSGGGGPYEQYF.

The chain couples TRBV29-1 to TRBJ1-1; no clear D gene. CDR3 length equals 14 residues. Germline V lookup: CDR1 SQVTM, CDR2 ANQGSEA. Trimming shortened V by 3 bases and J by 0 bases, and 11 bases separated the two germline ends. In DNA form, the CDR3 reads TGCAGCGTTGATCATCGTACATTGAACACTGAAGCTTTCTTT. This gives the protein CSVDHRTLNTEAFF.

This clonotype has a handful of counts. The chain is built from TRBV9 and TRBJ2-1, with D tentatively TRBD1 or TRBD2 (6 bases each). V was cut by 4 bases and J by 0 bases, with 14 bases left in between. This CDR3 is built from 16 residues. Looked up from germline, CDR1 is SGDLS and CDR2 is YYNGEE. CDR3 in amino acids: CASSPGGGSSYNEQFF. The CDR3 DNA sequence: TGTGCCAGCAGCCCTGGAGGGGGGAGCTCCTACAATGAGCAGTTCTTC. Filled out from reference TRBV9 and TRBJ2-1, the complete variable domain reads DSGVTQTPKHLITATGQRVTLRCSPRSGDLSVYWYQQSLDQGLQFLIQYYNGEERAKGNILERFSAQQFPDLHSELNLSSLELGDSALYFCASSPGGGSSYNEQFFGPGTRLTVL.

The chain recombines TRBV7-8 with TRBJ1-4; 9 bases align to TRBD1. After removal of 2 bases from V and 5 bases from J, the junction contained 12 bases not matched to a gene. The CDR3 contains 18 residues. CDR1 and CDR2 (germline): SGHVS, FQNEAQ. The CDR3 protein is CASSLILQGAPENEKLFF. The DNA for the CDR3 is TGTGCCAGCAGCTTAATCTTACAGGGGGCGCCGGAAAATGAAAAACTGTTTTTT.

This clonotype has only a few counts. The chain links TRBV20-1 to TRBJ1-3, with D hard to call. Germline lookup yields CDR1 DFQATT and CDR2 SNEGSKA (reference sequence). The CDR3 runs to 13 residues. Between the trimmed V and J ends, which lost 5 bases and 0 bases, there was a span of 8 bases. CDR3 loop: CSAFQSSGNTIYF. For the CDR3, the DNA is TGCAGTGCTTTTCAATCCTCTGGAAACACCATATATTTT.

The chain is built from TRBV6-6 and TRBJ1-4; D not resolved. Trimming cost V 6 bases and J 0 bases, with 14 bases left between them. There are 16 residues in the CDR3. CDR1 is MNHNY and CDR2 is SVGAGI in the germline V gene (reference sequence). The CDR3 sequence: CASSPGRTATNEKLFF. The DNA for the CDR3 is TGTGCCAGCAGCCCCGGACGGACGGCAACTAATGAAAAACTGTTTTTT.

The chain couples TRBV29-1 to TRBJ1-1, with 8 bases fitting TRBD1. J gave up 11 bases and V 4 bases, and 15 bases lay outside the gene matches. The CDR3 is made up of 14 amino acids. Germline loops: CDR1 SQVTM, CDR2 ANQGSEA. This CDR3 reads CSVGDRGKSAVAFF. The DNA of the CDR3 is TGCAGCGTTGGAGACAGGGGCAAGAGTGCGGTGGCTTTCTTT.

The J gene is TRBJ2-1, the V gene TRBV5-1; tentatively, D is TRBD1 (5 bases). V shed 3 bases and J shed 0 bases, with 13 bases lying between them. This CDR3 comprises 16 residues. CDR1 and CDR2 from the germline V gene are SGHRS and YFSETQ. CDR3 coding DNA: TGCGCCAGCAGCTCCTCACAGGCAAGCTCCTACAATGAGCAGTTCTTC. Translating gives CASSSSQASSYNEQFF.

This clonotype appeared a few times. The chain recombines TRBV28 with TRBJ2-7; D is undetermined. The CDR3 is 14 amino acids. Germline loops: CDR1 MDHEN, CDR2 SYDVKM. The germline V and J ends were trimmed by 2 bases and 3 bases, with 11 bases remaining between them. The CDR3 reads CASSLHYRVYEQYF. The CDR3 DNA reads TGTGCCAGCAGTTTACATTATAGGGTCTACGAGCAGTACTTC.

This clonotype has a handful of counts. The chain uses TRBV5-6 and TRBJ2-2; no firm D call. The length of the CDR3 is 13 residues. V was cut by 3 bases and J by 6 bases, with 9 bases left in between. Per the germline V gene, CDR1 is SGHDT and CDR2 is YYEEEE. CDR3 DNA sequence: TGTGCCAGCAGCTCAAGACTTCCCGGGGAGCTGTTTTTT. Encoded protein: CASSSRLPGELFF.

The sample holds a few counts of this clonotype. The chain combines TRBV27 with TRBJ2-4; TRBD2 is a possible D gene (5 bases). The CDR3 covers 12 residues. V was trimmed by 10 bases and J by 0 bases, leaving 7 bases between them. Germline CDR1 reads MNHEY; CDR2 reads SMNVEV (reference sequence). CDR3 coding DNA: TGTGCCACCGGACTAGCCAAAAACATTCAGTACTTC. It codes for CATGLAKNIQYF.

The CDR3 sequence is CASSLEAGRWDGTDTQYF. CDR3 bases: TGTGCCAGCAGCTTAGAGGCAGGTCGGTGGGACGGCACAGATACGCAGTATTTT. V and J are TRBV7-9 and TRBJ2-3, with D tentatively TRBD1 or TRBD2 (5 bases each). The V gene lost 1 base and the J gene lost 1 base, with 18 bases spanning the gap. This CDR3 comprises 18 residues. Germline CDR1 is SEHNR and CDR2 is FQNEAQ (reference sequence).

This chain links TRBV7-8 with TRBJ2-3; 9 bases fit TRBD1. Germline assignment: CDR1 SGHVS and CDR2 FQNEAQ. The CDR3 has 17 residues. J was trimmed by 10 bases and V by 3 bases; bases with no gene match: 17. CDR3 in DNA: TGTGCCAGCAGCTTTCAAGGGGGACAGGGACCCCAAGGTGCGCAGTATTTT. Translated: CASSFQGGQGPQGAQYF.

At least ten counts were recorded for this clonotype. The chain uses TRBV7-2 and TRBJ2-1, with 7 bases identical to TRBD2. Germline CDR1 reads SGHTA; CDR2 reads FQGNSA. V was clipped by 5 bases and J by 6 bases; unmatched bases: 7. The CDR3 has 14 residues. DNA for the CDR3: TGTGCCAGCAGCCCAGTTGGGGGGGTCAATGAGCAGTTCTTC. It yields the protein CASSPVGGVNEQFF.

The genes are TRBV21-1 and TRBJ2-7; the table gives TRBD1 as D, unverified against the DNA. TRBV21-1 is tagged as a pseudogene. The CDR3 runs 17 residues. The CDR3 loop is CAQTATWDRWHSDEQYF. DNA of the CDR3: TGTGCCCAGACTGCAACATGGGACAGGTGGCACTCGGACGAGCAGTACTTC.

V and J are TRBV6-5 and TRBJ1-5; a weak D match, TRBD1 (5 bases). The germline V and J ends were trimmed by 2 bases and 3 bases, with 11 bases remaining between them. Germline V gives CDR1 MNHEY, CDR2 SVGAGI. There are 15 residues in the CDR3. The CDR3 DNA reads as TGTGCCAGCAGTTACGCTGGGGGGATCAATCAGCCCCAGCATTTT. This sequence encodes CASSYAGGINQPQHF.

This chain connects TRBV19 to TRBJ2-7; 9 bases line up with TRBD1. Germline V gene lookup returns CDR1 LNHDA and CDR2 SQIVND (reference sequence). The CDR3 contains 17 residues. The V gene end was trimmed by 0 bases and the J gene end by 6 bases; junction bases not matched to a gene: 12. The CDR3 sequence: CASSIDFTGQGFGEQYF. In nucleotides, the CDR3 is TGTGCCAGTAGTATAGATTTCACGGGACAGGGCTTCGGCGAGCAGTACTTC.

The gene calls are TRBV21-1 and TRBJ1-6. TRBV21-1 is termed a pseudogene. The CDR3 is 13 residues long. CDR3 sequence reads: CASRNSLNSPLHF. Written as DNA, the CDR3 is TGTGCCAGCAGGAATTCCTTAAATTCACCCCTCCACTTT.

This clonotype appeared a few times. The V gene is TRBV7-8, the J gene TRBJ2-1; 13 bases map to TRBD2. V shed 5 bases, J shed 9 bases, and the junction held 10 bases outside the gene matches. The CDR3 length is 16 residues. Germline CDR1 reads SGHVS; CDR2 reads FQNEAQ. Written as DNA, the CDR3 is TGTGCCAGCAGCACCCGCGGGACTAGCGGGGAACCTGAGCAGTTCTTC. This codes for CASSTRGTSGEPEQFF. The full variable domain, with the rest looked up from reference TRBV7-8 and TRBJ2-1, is GAGVSQSPRYKVAKRGQDVALRCDPISGHVSLFWYQQALGQGPEFLTYFQNEAQLDKSGLPSDRFFAERPEGSVSTLKIQRTQQEDSAVYLCASSTRGTSGEPEQFFGPGTRLTVL.

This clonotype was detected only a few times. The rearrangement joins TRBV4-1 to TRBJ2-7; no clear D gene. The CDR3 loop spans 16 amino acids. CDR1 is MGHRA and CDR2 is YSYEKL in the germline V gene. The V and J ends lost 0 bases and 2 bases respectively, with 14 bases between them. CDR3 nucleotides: TGCGCCAGCAGCCAAGATCTGGTGGGCAGGACCTACGAGCAGTACTTC. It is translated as CASSQDLVGRTYEQYF.

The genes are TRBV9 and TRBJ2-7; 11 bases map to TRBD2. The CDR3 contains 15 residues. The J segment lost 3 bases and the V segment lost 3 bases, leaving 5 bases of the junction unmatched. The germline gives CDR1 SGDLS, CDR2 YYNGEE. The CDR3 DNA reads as TGTGCCAGCAGCGCCGGGGGGACTAGCGGCTACGAGCAGTACTTC. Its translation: CASSAGGTSGYEQYF.

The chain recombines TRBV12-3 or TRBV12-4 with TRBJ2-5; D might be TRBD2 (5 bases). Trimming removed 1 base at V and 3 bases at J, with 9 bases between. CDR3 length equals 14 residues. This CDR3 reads CASSLDPGKETQYF. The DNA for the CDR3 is TGTGCCAGCAGTTTAGATCCGGGGAAAGAGACCCAGTACTTC.